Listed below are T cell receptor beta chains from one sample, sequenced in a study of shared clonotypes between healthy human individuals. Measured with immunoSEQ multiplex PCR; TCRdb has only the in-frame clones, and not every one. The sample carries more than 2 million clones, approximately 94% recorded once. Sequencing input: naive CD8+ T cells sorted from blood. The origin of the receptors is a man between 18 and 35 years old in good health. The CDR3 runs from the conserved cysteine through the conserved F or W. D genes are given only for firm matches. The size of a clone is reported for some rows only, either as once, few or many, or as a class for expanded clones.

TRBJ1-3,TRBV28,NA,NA,TGTGCCAGCAGTTGGCAAGGGTTGACTGGAAACACCATATATTTT,CASSWQGLTGNTIYF
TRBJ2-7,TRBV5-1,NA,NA,TGCGCCAGCAGCGGGGACACCTACGAGCAGTACTTC,CASSGDTYEQYF
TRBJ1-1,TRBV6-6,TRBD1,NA,TGTGCCAGCAGTGGGACAGCGAACACTGAAGCTTTCTTT,CASSGTANTEAFF
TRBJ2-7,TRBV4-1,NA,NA,TGCGCCAGCAGCCACCCCATGGGGGGCGAGGGATACTCCTACGAGCAGTACTTC,CASSHPMGGEGYSYEQYF
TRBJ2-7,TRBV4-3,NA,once,TGCGCCAGCAGCCAGGGGTCCTCCTACGAGCAGTACTTC,CASSQGSSYEQYF
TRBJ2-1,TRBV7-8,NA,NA,TGTGCCAGCAGCTTAGTTCCGGGGCCCTGGGATTACAATGAGCAGTTCTTC,CASSLVPGPWDYNEQFF
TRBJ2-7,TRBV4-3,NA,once,TGCGCCAGCAGCCAAGAGGGTGGGAGTAGGTACGAGCAGTACTTC,CASSQEGGSRYEQYF
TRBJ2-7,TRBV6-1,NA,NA,TGTGCCAGCTCGGCAGGGTTCTCCTACGAGCAGTACTTC,CASSAGFSYEQYF
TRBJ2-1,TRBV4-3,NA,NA,TGCGCCAGCAGCCGGACTAATATCAATGAGCAGTTCTTC,CASSRTNINEQFF
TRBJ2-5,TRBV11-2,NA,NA,TGTGCCAGCAGCTTATCCGGGGAGTGGGGAGAGACCCAGTACTTC,CASSLSGEWGETQYF